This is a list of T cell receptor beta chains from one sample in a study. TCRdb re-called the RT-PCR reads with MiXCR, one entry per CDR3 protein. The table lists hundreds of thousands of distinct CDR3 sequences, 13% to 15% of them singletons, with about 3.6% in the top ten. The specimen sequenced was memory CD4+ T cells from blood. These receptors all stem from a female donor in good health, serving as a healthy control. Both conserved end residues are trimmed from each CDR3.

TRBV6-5	ASRPYRDSYEQY
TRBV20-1	SASPLTVNTGELF
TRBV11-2	ASSVRVWTEAF
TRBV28	ASSLWAGGETQY
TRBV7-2	ASSLRLAGGQSQY
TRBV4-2	ASSQERWRGGPDTQY
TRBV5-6	ASSLVGGPSAYEQY
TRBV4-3	ASSQDPTGGQPQH
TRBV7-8	ASSLAGTDYGYT
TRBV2	ASRQEQGLHTEAF
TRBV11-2	ASSESTGAGYEQY
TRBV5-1	ASSTPEQGTYEQY
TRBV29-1	SVRQGRETQY
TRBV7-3	ASSFLGQGLSEAF
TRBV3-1	ASSPDGLSYEQY
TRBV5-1	ASSLEPNTDTQY
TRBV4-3	ASSQSGTGYT
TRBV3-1	ASSHVNEQF
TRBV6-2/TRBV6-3	ASSYASAHTWAEQY
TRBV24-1	ATSDNSGFQPQH
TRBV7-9	ASSQTGGTSNYGYT
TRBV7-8	ASSLIGQGNSPLH
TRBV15	ATSRDSPTDTQY
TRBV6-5	ASSYSPLGGGEQY
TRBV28	ASRPHASTEAF
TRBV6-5	ASRRATGSNWDDQPQH
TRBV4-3	ASSPRAHMNTEAF
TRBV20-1	SARDRVISGGYT
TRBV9	ASARGQDQPQH
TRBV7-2	ASSLVKTTEAF
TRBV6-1	ASSSGQGPHEQY
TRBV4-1	ASSQEGRLNTEAF